This T cell receptor (beta chain) was sequenced for a study of Ad26.COV2.S vaccination and SARS-CoV-2 variants. On the study more broadly: Ad26.COV2.S given intramuscularly, once or twice 56 days apart.

The study's findings and limits: Vaccinees reportedly had broad spike-specific CD8+ and CD4+ T cell responses.

V trimming: 0 bases; J trimming: 1 base; junction bases outside the gene matches: 7. Per germline, CDR1 KGHSH and CDR2 LQKENI. The CDR3 is 17 amino acids. Treatment noted: 15 to 20 received Ad26.COV2.S at low or high dose, single or two shots; roughly five received placebo; per-sample allocation not given. The investigators took samples on day 63 after the first vaccine or placebo injection. Concerning this clone: What it binds is unknown.

Repertoires were generated with immunoSEQ multiplex PCR, while TCRdb's copy carries only in-frame clones and drops some. The top ten hold 9.5% to 15% of the sample, which has 500,000 or so clones, approximately 88% seen once. The origin of this receptor is a person aged 18-65 years who received the Ad26.COV2.S COVID-19 vaccine or a placebo. Sequenced material: peripheral blood, taken in a trial of Ad26.COV2.S vaccine versus placebo. V gene TRBV18 combines with J gene TRBJ2-5, with 8 bases matching TRBD2. Here the CDR3 reads CASSPPVGRAPQETQYF. The CDR3 DNA is TGTGCCAGCTCACCACCGGTCGGGAGGGCCCCCCAAGAGACCCAGTACTTC. Drawing the rest from reference TRBV18 and TRBJ2-5, the complete variable domain is NAGVMQNPRHLVRRRGQEARLRCSPMKGHSHVYWYRQLPEEGLKFMVYLQKENIIDESGMPKERFSAEFPKEGPSILRIQQVVRGDSAAYFCASSPPVGRAPQETQYFGPGTRLLVL.